These 17 T cell receptor beta chains share one sample of origin, sequenced in a study of T cells in Graves' hyperthyroidism and ophthalmopathy. The source material, RNA transcripts, was used to amplify TCR beta CDR3 regions. A set of HTBI primers served as the primers for a first-round RT-PCR of the TCR CDR3. TCRdb independently ran MiXCR on the multiplex PCR reads; one entry per CDR3 protein. This table holds some 440,000 distinct CDR3 sequences, approximately 15% found once. The sequenced sample consisted of blood. Every receptor here comes from a woman younger than 35 with Graves' hyperthyroidism.

The chain carries TRBV3-1 and TRBJ2-7; TRBD1 matches 10 bases. Germline loops: CDR1 LGHDT, CDR2 YNNKEL (reference sequence). CDR3 size: 16 residues. Trimming at V came to 5 bases and at J to 5 bases, leaving 12 bases not matched to a gene. CDR3 region: CASSSPLGQGGDEQYF. CDR3 bases: TGTGCCAGCAGCTCACCCCTCGGACAGGGGGGCGACGAGCAGTACTTC.

The chain combines TRBV29-1 with TRBJ2-3; 13 positions agree with TRBD2. The CDR3 has 18 amino acids. Germline-derived CDR1 and CDR2 are SQVTM and ANQGSEA. V gave up 4 bases and J gave up 0 bases; unmatched junction bases: 10. CDR3 loop: CSVAGLAGELWSTDTQYF. CDR3 DNA sequence: TGCAGCGTTGCTGGACTAGCGGGAGAGCTTTGGAGCACAGATACGCAGTATTTT.

This clonotype was counted a few times. The chain carries TRBV13 and TRBJ2-5; 7 nucleotides match TRBD2. V shed 5 bases and J 5 bases; nucleotides not matched to a gene: 8. Germline CDR1 is PRHDT and CDR2 is FYEKMQ (reference sequence). The CDR3 runs 14 residues. The CDR3 sequence is CASSNRAGVETQYF. In DNA, the CDR3 is TGTGCCAGCAGCAATCGGGCGGGAGTGGAGACCCAGTACTTC.

The chain combines TRBV24-1 with TRBJ1-2; no clear D. The V and J ends lost 4 bases and 2 bases respectively, with 4 bases between them. Germline assignment: CDR1 KGHDR and CDR2 SFDVKD. CDR3 length equals 12 residues. CDR3 in DNA: TGTGCCACCAGTGAGTCCAACTATGGCTACACCTTC. Its translation is CATSESNYGYTF.

This clonotype has at least ten counts. This sequence joins TRBV3-1 and TRBJ2-6; D is uncertain. This CDR3 contains 16 residues. Trimming removed 5 bases at V and 0 bases at J, with 11 bases between. In germline, CDR1 is LGHDT, CDR2 YNNKEL (reference sequence). CDR3 DNA sequence: TGTGCCAGCAGCTTCAGGCAGCGCTCTGGGGCCAACGTCCTGACTTTC. Translating gives CASSFRQRSGANVLTF. Drawing the rest from reference TRBV3-1 and TRBJ2-6, the complete variable domain is DTAVSQTPKYLVTQMGNDKSIKCEQNLGHDTMYWYKQDSKKFLKIMFSYNNKELIINETVPNRFSPKSPDKAHLNLHINSLELGDSAVYFCASSFRQRSGANVLTFGAGSRLTVL.

In its sample, this clonotype was seen many times. V is TRBV12-3 or TRBV12-4 and J is TRBJ1-1; D is undetermined. The CDR3 runs to 12 residues. V was trimmed by 6 bases and J by 2 bases, leaving 7 bases between them. The CDR3 DNA sequence: TGTGCCAGCAGGACGGCAAACACTGAAGCTTTCTTT. Protein: CASRTANTEAFF.

This sequence joins TRBV16 and TRBJ2-5; TRBD2 might be the D (5 bases). The V gene's germline CDR1 is KGHSY and CDR2 FQNENV. The CDR3 extends over 12 amino acids. The V end was cut by 4 bases, the J end by 7 bases, with 10 bases between. The DNA of the CDR3 is TGTGCCAGCAGCCTTCCACGGGGGACCCAGTACTTC. Protein sequence: CASSLPRGTQYF.

This clonotype has ten or more counts. This chain connects TRBV10-3 to TRBJ1-1, with TRBD1 matching 8 bases. V dropped 4 bases and J dropped 3; count of bases not matched to a gene: 7. CDR3 length equals 15 residues. Germline V gene data show CDR1 as ENHRY and CDR2 as SYGVKD. CDR3 DNA: TGTGCCATCAGTGCCAGACAGGGGTTGGACACTGAAGCTTTCTTT. Its translation: CAISARQGLDTEAFF.

This clonotype was observed at least ten times. The rearrangement links TRBV28 to TRBJ2-7; D not resolved. Germline lookup yields CDR1 MDHEN and CDR2 SYDVKM. The V gene lost 3 bases and the J gene lost 4 bases, with 16 bases spanning the gap. The CDR3 is made up of 15 amino acids. In DNA form, the CDR3 reads TGTGCCAGCAGTTTCGACCCTCTAAAAACTTACGAGCAGTACTTC. Its translation: CASSFDPLKTYEQYF.

This chain uses TRBV29-1 with TRBJ1-2; the D is unclear. V was trimmed by 7 bases and J by 1 base, leaving 7 bases between them. Germline lookup yields CDR1 SQVTM and CDR2 ANQGSEA. This CDR3 contains 11 residues. The CDR3 DNA is TGCAGCGCCTCGGATAACTATGGCTACACCTTC. It yields the protein CSASDNYGYTF.

Many counts were recorded for this clonotype. The chain links TRBV11-2 to TRBJ2-1; weak D call: TRBD2 (6 bases). Germline V gene lookup returns CDR1 SGHAT and CDR2 FQNNGV. V was trimmed by 5 bases and J by 4 bases, leaving 15 bases between them. The CDR3 consists of 15 residues. CDR3 in DNA: TGTGCCAGCAGCCTGGAAGGCGGGGAGTACAATGAGCAGTTCTTC. Translating it yields CASSLEGGEYNEQFF.

Ten or more counts support this clonotype. The rearrangement uses TRBV20-1 and TRBJ1-1; 7 nucleotides agree with TRBD1. Germline trimming cut 3 bases from V and 3 bases from J; bases unmatched to any gene: 7. The CDR3 spans 14 residues. Germline-derived CDR1 and CDR2 are DFQATT and SNEGSKA (reference sequence). CDR3 sequence reads: CSARKTGWDTEAFF. The CDR3 nucleotides read TGCAGTGCTAGGAAGACAGGGTGGGACACTGAAGCTTTCTTT.

With respect to this clonotype: At one end the junction does not follow the germline gene, possibly because of a read error. The genes are TRBV7-7 and TRBJ2-1; tentatively, D is TRBD2 (6 bases). Germline V gene lookup returns CDR1 SSHAT and CDR2 FNYEAQ (reference sequence). This CDR3 has 14 amino acids. This CDR3 is CASSLGPVGGEQFF. CDR3 in DNA: TGTGCTAGCAGCTTGGGACCGGTCGGGGGTGAGCAGTTCTTC.

Ten or more counts support this clonotype. This rearrangement joins TRBV12-3 or TRBV12-4 to TRBJ1-2; D gene ambiguous. The CDR3 is made up of 14 amino acids. V was shortened by 3 bases and J by 4 bases, with 12 bases between the two germline ends. This chain's CDR3 is CASSFFGRTYGYTF. In DNA, the CDR3 is TGTGCCAGCAGTTTTTTCGGCAGGACCTATGGCTACACCTTC.

This clonotype was detected many times. This chain uses TRBV24-1 with TRBJ2-7; 8 bases line up with TRBD1. Germline V gene lookup returns CDR1 KGHDR and CDR2 SFDVKD. There are 14 residues in the CDR3. J lost 2 bases, V lost 5 bases, and 4 bases had no gene match. CDR3 nucleotides: TGTGCCACCAGTGCCCGACAGGGGCCCTACGAGCAGTACTTC. Its translation: CATSARQGPYEQYF.

V gene TRBV4-1 combines with J gene TRBJ2-7, with D tentatively TRBD1 (5 bases). The CDR3 is 13 amino acids. From germline, CDR1 is MGHRA and CDR2 YSYEKL. Trimming pared 3 bases from V and 4 bases from J, leaving 10 bases between. Written as DNA, the CDR3 is TGCGCCAGCAGCCATTCCAGGGCTTACGAGCAGTACTTC. Translation: CASSHSRAYEQYF.

This clonotype appeared many times. The chain is built from TRBV5-4 and TRBJ2-3; 8 nucleotides agree with TRBD2. Unmatched junction bases numbered 7, after V lost 4 bases and J lost 3 bases. The CDR3 consists of 15 residues. Germline CDR1 reads SGHNT; CDR2 reads YYREEE (reference sequence). The CDR3 nucleotides read TGTGCCAGCAGCCCCGAGGCGGGAGGTACAGATACGCAGTATTTT. It yields the protein CASSPEAGGTDTQYF.